This T cell receptor beta chain was identified in a study of blood T cell repertoires in COVID-19. Study information: Acute and convalescent COVID-19 samples came from the United States, Italy and Spain.

J lost 0 bases, V lost 2 bases, and 6 bases had no gene match. The CDR3 consists of 16 residues. Looked up from germline, CDR1 is MNHNS and CDR2 is SASEGT. Assay used: immunoSEQ multiplex PCR; TCRdb lists only in-frame clones, some missing. This table holds under 300,000 clones, under 85% found once. This chain connects TRBV6-1 to TRBJ1-1, with 7 bases that match TRBD1. This receptor was identified in a man aged 30 to 39 who had recovered from COVID-19. Sequences were obtained from peripheral blood. CDR3 in DNA: TGTGCCAGCAGTGAACCGGCAGGGGGAGTGAACACTGAAGCTTTCTTT. This translates into CASSEPAGGVNTEAFF.